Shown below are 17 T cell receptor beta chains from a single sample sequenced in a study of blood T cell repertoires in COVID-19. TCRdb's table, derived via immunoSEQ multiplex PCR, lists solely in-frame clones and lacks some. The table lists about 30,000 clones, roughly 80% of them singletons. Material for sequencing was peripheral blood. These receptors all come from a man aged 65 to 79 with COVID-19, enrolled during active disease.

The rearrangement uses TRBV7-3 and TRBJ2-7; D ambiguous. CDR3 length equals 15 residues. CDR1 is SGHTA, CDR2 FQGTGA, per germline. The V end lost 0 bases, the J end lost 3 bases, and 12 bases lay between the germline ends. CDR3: CASSLTQSPRYEQYF. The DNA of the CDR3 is TGTGCCAGCAGCTTAACCCAGTCCCCACGCTACGAGCAGTACTTC.

This chain's CDR3 is CASSVGGTGGYGYTF. The CDR3 coding sequence is TGTGCCAGCAGCGTAGGGGGGACAGGGGGCTATGGCTACACCTTC. This rearrangement joins TRBV9 to TRBJ1-2; 11 nucleotides line up with TRBD1. Germline trimming cut 0 bases from V and 4 bases from J; bases unmatched to any gene: 2. This CDR3 region has 15 residues. The germline V gene encodes CDR1 SGDLS and CDR2 YYNGEE.

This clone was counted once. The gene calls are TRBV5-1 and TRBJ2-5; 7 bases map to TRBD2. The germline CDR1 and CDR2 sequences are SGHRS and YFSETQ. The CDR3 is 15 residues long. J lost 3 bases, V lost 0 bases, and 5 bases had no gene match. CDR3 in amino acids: CASSLERGGEETQYF. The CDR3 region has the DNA TGCGCCAGCAGCTTGGAAAGGGGAGGGGAAGAGACCCAGTACTTC.

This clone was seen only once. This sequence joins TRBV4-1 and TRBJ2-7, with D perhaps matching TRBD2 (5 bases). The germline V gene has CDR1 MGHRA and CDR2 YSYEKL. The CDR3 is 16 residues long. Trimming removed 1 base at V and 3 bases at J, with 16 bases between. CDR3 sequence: CASSQVGRTRRYEQYF. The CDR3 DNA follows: TGCGCCAGCAGCCAAGTAGGTAGAACTAGACGCTACGAGCAGTACTTC.

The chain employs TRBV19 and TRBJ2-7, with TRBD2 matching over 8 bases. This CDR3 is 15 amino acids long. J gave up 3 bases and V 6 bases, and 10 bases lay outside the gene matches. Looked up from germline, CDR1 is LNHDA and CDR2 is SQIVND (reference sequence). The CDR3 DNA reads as TGTGCCAGTAGCTCATCCCCGGGGGGGGGCTACGAGCAGTACTTC. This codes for CASSSSPGGGYEQYF.

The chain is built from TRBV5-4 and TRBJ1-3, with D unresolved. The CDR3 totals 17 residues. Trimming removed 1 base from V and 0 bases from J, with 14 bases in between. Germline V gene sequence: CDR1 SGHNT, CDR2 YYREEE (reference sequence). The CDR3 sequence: CASSLTPIRDSGNTIYF. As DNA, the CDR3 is TGTGCCAGCAGCTTGACCCCCATAAGAGACTCTGGAAACACCATATATTTT.

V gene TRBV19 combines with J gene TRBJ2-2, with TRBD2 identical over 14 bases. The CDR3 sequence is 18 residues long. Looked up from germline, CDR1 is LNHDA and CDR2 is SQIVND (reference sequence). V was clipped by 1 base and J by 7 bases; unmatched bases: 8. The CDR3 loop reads CASSIGGTSGSKNGELFF. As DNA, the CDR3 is TGTGCCAGTAGTATAGGGGGGACTAGCGGGAGTAAAAACGGGGAGCTGTTTTTT.

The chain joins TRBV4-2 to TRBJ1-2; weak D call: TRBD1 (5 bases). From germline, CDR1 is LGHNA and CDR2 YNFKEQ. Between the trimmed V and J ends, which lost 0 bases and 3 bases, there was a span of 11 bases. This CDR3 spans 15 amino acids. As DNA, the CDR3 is TGTGCCAGCAGCCAAGATGAGGCAGGGTACTATGGCTACACCTTC. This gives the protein CASSQDEAGYYGYTF.

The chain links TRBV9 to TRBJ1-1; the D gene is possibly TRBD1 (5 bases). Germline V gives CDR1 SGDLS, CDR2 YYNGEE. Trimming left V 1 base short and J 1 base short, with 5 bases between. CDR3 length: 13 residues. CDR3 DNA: TGTGCCAGCAGCGTACAGGGGAACACTGAAGCTTTCTTT. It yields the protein CASSVQGNTEAFF.

The CDR3 reads CASSRQASSSYEQYF. DNA for the CDR3: TGCGCCAGCAGCCGCCAAGCGAGTAGCTCCTACGAGCAGTACTTC. The chain combines TRBV4-3 with TRBJ2-7, with D hard to call. The CDR3 is made up of 15 amino acids. Trimming took 4 bases from V and 0 from J, leaving 13 bases between them. Germline-derived CDR1 and CDR2 are LGHNA and YSLEER.

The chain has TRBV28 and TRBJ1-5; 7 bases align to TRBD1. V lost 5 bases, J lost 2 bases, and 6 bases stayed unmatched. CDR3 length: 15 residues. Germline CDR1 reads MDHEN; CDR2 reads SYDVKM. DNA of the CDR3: TGTGCCAGCAGTCCCGCAGGGGGTGGCAATCAGCCCCAGCATTTT. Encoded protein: CASSPAGGGNQPQHF.

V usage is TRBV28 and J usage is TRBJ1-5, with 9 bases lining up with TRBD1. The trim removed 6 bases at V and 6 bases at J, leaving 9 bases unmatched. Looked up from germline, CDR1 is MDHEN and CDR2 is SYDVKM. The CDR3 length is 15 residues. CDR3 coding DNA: TGTGCCAGCAGCCATGACAGGGGGGGAGGTCAGCCCCAGCATTTT. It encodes CASSHDRGGGQPQHF.

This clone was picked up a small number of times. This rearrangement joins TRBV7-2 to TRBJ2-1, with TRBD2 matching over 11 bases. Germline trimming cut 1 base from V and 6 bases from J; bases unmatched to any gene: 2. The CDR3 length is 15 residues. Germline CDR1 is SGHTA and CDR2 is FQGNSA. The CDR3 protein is CASSLVAGGGNEQFF. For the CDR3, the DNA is TGTGCCAGCAGCTTAGTAGCGGGAGGGGGCAATGAGCAGTTCTTC.

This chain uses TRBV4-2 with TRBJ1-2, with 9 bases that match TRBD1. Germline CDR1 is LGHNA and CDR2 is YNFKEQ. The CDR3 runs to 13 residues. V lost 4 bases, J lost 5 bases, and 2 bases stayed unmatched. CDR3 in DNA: TGTGCCAGCAGCCGACAGGGGGTGTATGGCTACACCTTC. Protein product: CASSRQGVYGYTF.

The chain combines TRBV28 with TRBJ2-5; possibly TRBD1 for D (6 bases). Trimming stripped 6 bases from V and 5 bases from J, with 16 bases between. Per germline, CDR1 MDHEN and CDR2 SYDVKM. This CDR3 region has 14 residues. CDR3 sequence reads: CASSPQTGFETQYF. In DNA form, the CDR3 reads TGTGCCAGCAGCCCTCAGACAGGTTTCGAGACCCAGTACTTC. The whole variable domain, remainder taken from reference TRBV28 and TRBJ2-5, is DVKVTQSSRYLVKRTGEKVFLECVQDMDHENMFWYRQDPGLGLRLIYFSYDVKMKEKGDIPEGYSVSREKKERFSLILESASTNQTSMYLCASSPQTGFETQYFGPGTRLLVL.

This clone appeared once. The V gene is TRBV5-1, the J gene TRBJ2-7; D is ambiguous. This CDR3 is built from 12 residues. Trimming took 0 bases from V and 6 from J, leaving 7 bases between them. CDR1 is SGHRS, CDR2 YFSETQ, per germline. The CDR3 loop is CASSLGTAEQYF. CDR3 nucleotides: TGCGCCAGCAGCTTGGGTACAGCCGAGCAGTACTTC.

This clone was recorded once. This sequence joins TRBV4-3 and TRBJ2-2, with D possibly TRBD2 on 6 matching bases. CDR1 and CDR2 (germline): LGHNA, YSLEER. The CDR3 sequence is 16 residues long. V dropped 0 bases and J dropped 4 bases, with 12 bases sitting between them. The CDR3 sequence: CASSQDGDFPTGELFF. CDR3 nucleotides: TGCGCCAGCAGCCAAGATGGGGACTTCCCCACCGGGGAGCTGTTTTTT.